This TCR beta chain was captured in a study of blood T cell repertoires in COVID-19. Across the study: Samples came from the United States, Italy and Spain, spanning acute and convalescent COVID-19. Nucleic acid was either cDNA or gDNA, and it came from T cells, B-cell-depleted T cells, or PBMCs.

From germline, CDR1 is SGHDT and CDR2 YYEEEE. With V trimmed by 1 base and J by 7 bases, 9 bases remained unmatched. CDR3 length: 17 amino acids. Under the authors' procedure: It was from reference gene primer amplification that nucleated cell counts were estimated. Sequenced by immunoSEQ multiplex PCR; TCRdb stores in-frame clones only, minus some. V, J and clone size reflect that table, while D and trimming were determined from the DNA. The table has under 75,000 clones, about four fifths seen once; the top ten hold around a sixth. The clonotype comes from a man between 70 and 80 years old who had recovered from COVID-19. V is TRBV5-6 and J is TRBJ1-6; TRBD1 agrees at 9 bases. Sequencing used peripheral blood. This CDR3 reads CASSLRTGQGWNSPLHF. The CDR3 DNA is TGTGCCAGCAGCTTGCGAACTGGACAGGGGTGGAATTCACCCCTCCACTTT.